This is a list of T cell receptor beta chains from one sample in a study of blood T cell repertoires in COVID-19. Profiling relied on immunoSEQ multiplex PCR, and the TCRdb table lists in-frame clones only, not all of them. The table records around 170,000 clones, approximately 80% of them present only once. The sequenced material came from peripheral blood. The receptors stem from a man aged 70-80 years who had recovered from COVID-19. CDR3s include the opening cysteine and the closing phenylalanine or tryptophan. The D gene is left open where the match is weak. For some rows the clone size is stated as once, few or many, or as a class when expanded; others skip it.

j_gene	v_gene	d_gene	abundance	CDR3aa	CDR3nt
TRBJ2-1	TRBV7-3	TRBD2	.	CASSLEGLAGGPVNEQFF	TGTGCCAGCAGCTTAGAGGGACTAGCGGGAGGGCCTGTTAATGAGCAGTTCTTC
TRBJ2-1	TRBV7-3	TRBD2	.	CASSFPSGSSNEQFF	TGTGCCAGCAGCTTCCCTAGCGGGAGTTCCAATGAGCAGTTCTTC
TRBJ2-7	TRBV7-2	TRBD2	.	CASSVAPISGTSYEQYF	TGTGCCAGCAGCGTAGCCCCGATTAGCGGGACCTCCTACGAGCAGTACTTC
TRBJ1-1	TRBV3-1/TRBV3-2	TRBD1	.	CASSREQGDGTEAFF	TGTGCCAGCAGCCGAGAACAGGGGGATGGCACTGAAGCTTTCTTT
TRBJ2-4	TRBV7-8	TRBD1	once	CASSLSGTGQNIQYF	TGTGCCAGCAGCCTCTCCGGGACAGGGCAAAACATTCAGTACTTC
TRBJ2-1	TRBV6-5	TRBD1	.	CASRGQGAHILEQFF	TGTGCCAGCAGAGGACAGGGAGCCCATATATTAGAGCAGTTCTTC
TRBJ2-1	TRBV11-2	TRBD2	.	CASRLAGSYNEQFF	TGTGCCAGCAGGCTAGCGGGATCCTACAATGAGCAGTTCTTC
TRBJ1-1	TRBV3-1/TRBV3-2	.	.	CASSQLGGKAFF	TGTGCCAGCAGCCAACTGGGGGGGAAAGCTTTCTTT
TRBJ2-6	TRBV27	.	.	CASSLGTSGANVLTF	TGTGCCAGCAGTTTAGGGACTTCAGGGGCCAACGTCCTGACTTTC
TRBJ2-3	TRBV5-8	.	.	CASSRGTLAEDTQYF	TGTGCCAGCAGTCGCGGGACGCTAGCTGAGGATACGCAGTATTTT
TRBJ2-7	TRBV6-2/TRBV6-3	.	.	CASSYSDSWRYEQYF	TGTGCCAGCAGTTACTCTGACAGTTGGCGCTACGAGCAGTACTTC
TRBJ2-1	TRBV5-1	.	.	CASSLGSSGGGNEQFF	TGCGCCAGCAGCCTAGGATCTAGCGGAGGGGGGAATGAGCAGTTCTTC
TRBJ1-5	TRBV7-9	.	once	CASSRDISNQPQHF	TGTGCCAGCAGTCGGGACATTAGCAATCAGCCCCAGCATTTT
TRBJ2-7	TRBV6-1	TRBD1	.	CASSEGDRGSYEQYF	TGTGCCAGCAGTGAAGGGGACAGAGGCTCCTACGAGCAGTACTTC
TRBJ2-3	TRBV10-2	TRBD1	.	CASSEQGSDTQYF	TGCGCCAGCAGTGAACAGGGGTCAGATACGCAGTATTTT
TRBJ1-2	TRBV25-1	TRBD1	.	CASSELGRGIGGYTF	TGTGCCAGCAGTGAATTAGGCAGGGGGATTGGTGGCTACACCTTC
TRBJ1-2	TRBV6-1	.	.	CASSEVSTAGYTF	TGTGCCAGCAGTGAAGTTTCAACAGCCGGCTACACCTTC
TRBJ2-7	TRBV15	TRBD2	once	CATSRDRLLAGAYEQYF	TGTGCCACCAGCAGAGATCGCTTGCTAGCGGGTGCCTACGAGCAGTATTTC
TRBJ2-7	TRBV9	TRBD1	.	CASSKRQGAYEQYF	TGTGCCAGCAGCAAAAGACAGGGGGCCTACGAGCAGTACTTC
TRBJ2-7	TRBV2	.	.	CASREPTGEQYF	TGTGCCAGCAGGGAACCGACGGGCGAGCAGTACTTC
TRBJ1-2	TRBV6-5	.	.	CASSEQALGYGYTF	TGTGCCAGCTCGGAACAGGCCCTAGGCTATGGCTACACCTTC
TRBJ1-2	TRBV30	.	.	CAWSAGNYGYTF	TGTGCCTGGAGTGCAGGGAACTATGGCTACACCTTC
TRBJ2-1	TRBV6-1	.	few	CASSEPPLANEQFF	TGTGCCAGCAGTGAACCCCCTCTAGCGAATGAGCAGTTCTTC
TRBJ2-5	TRBV6-1	TRBD2	.	CASSEKIGAGGWETQYF	TGTGCCAGCAGTGAAAAGATCGGAGCGGGAGGGTGGGAGACCCAGTACTTC
TRBJ1-1	TRBV10-2	.	.	CASSQDLNTEAFF	TGCGCCAGCAGTCAGGACTTGAACACTGAAGCTTTCTTT
TRBJ1-2	TRBV28	.	.	CASRERGGYGYTF	TGTGCCAGCAGGGAGAGAGGGGGCTATGGCTACACCTTC
TRBJ2-3	TRBV5-4	TRBD2	.	CASSLRLADITDTQYF	TGTGCCAGCAGCTTGCGACTAGCGGATATCACAGATACGCAGTATTTT